This T cell receptor beta chain was recovered during a study of T cells in Graves' hyperthyroidism and ophthalmopathy. Trimming shortened V by 2 bases and J by 0 bases, and 7 bases separated the two germline ends. This CDR3 is 14 amino acids long. Germline V gene sequence: CDR1 SNHLY, CDR2 FYNNEI. Study-wide points: In the analysis, a 13 V-J model separated ophthalmopathy from stable hyperthyroidism. Also found in blood were most expanded thyroid clonotypes above 0.001.

The table lists this clonotype with many counts. Antigen specificity is unknown. Amplification of TCR beta CDR3 regions used RNA as the template. A first-round RT-PCR of the TCR CDR3 used the HTBI primer set. TCRdb processed the multiplex PCR reads anew with MiXCR; each CDR3 protein has one entry. The data show about 720,000 distinct CDR3 sequences, with 16% seen just once and about 8.4% held by the top ten. J is TRBJ2-5 and V is TRBV2; unclear D gene. The material sequenced was blood. The origin of this receptor is a man aged 18-30 years with Graves' hyperthyroidism. The CDR3 sequence: CASSEKVYQETQYF. The CDR3 DNA follows: TGTGCCAGCAGTGAAAAGGTCTACCAAGAGACCCAGTACTTC.